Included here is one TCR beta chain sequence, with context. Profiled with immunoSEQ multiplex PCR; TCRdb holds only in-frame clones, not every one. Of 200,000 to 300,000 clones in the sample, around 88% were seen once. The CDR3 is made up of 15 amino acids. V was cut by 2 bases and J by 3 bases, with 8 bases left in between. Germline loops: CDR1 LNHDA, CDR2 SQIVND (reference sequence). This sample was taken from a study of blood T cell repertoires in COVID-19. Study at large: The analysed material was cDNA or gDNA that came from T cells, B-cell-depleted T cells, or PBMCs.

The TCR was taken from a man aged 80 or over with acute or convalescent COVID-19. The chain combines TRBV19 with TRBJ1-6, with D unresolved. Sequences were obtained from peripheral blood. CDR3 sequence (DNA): TGTGCCAGTAGTATATCGCAGAACTATAATTCACCCCTCCACTTT. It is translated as CASSISQNYNSPLHF.